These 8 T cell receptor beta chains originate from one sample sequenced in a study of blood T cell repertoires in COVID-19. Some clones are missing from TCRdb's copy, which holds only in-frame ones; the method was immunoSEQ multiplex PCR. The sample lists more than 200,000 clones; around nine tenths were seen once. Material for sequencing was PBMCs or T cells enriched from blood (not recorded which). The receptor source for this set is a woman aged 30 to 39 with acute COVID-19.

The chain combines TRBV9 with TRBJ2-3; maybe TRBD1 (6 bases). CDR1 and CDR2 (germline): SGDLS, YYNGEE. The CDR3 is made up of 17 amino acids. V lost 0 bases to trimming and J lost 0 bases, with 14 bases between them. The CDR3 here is CASSVGLRTDSTDTQYF. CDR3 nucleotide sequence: TGTGCCAGCAGCGTAGGGCTGAGGACAGACAGCACAGATACGCAGTATTTT.

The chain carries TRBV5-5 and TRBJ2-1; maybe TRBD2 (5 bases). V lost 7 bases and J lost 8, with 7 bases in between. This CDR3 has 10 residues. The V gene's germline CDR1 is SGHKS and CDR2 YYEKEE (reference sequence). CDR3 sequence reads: CASERDEQFF. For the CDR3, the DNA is TGTGCCAGCGAGAGGGATGAGCAGTTCTTC.

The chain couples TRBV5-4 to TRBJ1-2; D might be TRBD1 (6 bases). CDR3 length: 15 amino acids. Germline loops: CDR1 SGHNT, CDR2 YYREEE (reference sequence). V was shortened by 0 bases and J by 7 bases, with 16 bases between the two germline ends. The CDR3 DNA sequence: TGTGCCAGCAGCTTGGGTCCAGGGGAAATAGGTGGCTACACCTTC. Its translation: CASSLGPGEIGGYTF.

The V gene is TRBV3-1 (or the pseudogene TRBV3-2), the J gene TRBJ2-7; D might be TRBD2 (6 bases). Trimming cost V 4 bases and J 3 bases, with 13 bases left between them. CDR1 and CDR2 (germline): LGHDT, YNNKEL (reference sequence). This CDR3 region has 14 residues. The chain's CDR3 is CASSLRGGDYEQYF. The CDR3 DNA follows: TGTGCCAGCAGCCTCCGGGGAGGAGACTACGAGCAGTACTTC.

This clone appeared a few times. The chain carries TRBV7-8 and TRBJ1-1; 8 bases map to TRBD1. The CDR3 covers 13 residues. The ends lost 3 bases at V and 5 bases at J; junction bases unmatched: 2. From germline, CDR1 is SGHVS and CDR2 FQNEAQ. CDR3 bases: TGTGCCAGCAGCTTCCAGGGGGCAACTGAAGCTTTCTTT. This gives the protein CASSFQGATEAFF.

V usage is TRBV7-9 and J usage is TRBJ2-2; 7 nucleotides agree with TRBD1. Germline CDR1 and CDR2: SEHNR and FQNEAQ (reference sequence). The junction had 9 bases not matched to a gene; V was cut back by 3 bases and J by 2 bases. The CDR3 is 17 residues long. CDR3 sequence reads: CASSFPPGQSNTGELFF. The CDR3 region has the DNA TGTGCCAGCAGCTTCCCCCCGGGACAGAGTAACACCGGGGAGCTGTTTTTT.

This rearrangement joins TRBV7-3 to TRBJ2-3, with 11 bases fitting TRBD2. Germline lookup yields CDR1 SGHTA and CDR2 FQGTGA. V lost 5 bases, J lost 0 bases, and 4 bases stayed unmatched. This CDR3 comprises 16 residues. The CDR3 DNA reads TGTGCCAGCAGCCAGGGACTAGCGGTGAGCACAGATACGCAGTATTTT. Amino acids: CASSQGLAVSTDTQYF.

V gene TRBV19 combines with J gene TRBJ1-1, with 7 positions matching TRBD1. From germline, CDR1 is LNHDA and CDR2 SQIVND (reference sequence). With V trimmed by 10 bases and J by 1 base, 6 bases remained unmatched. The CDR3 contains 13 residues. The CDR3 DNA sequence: TGTGCCACCTCGACAGGGCCGAACACTGAAGCTTTCTTT. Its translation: CATSTGPNTEAFF. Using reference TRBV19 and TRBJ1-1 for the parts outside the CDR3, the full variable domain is DGGITQSPKYLFRKEGQNVTLSCEQNLNHDAMYWYRQDPGQGLRLIYYSQIVNDFQKGDIAEGYSVSREKKESFPLTVTSAQKNPTAFYLCATSTGPNTEAFFGQGTRLTVV.